Below are 27 T cell receptor beta chains sequenced from a single sample in a study of control samples from healthy donors and cancer patients. This table comes from immunoSEQ multiplex PCR, and its TCRdb copy is limited to in-frame clones, with some not included. The sample consists of about 98,000 clones, approximately 80% of them appearing once. The specimen sequenced was blood. The receptor source for this set is a woman younger than 45 in good health.

The chain uses TRBV5-1 and TRBJ1-1; D is ambiguous. The CDR3 has 15 residues. Germline V CDR1 and CDR2: SGHRS, YFSETQ. V lost 0 bases and J 3 bases, leaving 12 bases between the germline ends. The CDR3 DNA follows: TGCGCCAGCAGCTTGGCCCCCGGGCGGGACACTGAAGCTTTCTTT. Amino acid sequence: CASSLAPGRDTEAFF.

The genes are TRBV7-3 and TRBJ1-2; D is possibly TRBD1 (6 bases). Germline V gene data show CDR1 as SGHTA and CDR2 as FQGTGA. V lost 4 bases and J lost 7, with 19 bases in between. CDR3 length: 15 amino acids. DNA for the CDR3: TGTGCCAGCAGCTCATTTGTCCAACAGGGTAGTGGCTACACCTTC. It codes for CASSSFVQQGSGYTF.

This sequence joins TRBV5-1 and TRBJ2-1; a possible D gene is TRBD2 (6 bases). Germline CDR1 and CDR2: SGHRS and YFSETQ. This CDR3 is 14 amino acids long. The V and J ends lost 0 bases and 8 bases respectively, with 12 bases between them. The CDR3 bases are TGCGCCAGCAGCTTGGCGACTAGTATTGATGAGCAGTTCTTC. It translates to CASSLATSIDEQFF.

The genes are TRBV6-6 and TRBJ1-2; 11 bases are a match to TRBD1. V lost 10 bases to trimming and J lost 5 bases; unmatched junction nucleotides: 6. This CDR3 is built from 13 residues. From germline, CDR1 is MNHNY and CDR2 SVGAGI (reference sequence). CDR3 in DNA: TGTGCCACCGCCGGGACAGGGGGATATGGCTACACCTTC. Protein: CATAGTGGYGYTF.

The chain joins TRBV6-1 to TRBJ1-1, with TRBD1 matching over 7 bases. After removal of 2 bases from V and 7 bases from J, the junction contained 10 bases not matched to a gene. This CDR3 spans 15 amino acids. Per the germline V gene, CDR1 is MNHNS and CDR2 is SASEGT. The CDR3 loop reads CASSEMPGGDGEAFF. CDR3 in DNA: TGTGCCAGCAGTGAAATGCCAGGGGGGGATGGTGAAGCTTTCTTT.

This clone was counted a single time. The chain is built from TRBV5-1 and TRBJ2-3, with a weak D call TRBD1 (6 bases). Germline CDR1 is SGHRS and CDR2 is YFSETQ. Deletions cut 2 bases from V and 5 bases from J, with 15 bases between. The CDR3 is made up of 15 amino acids. CDR3 amino acids: CASSFSGQTLDTQYF. The CDR3 DNA is TGCGCCAGCAGCTTCTCCGGACAGACTTTAGATACGCAGTATTTT.

This clone was seen only once. The chain uses TRBV29-1 and TRBJ2-7, with TRBD1 identical over 7 bases. There are 13 residues in the CDR3. The germline CDR1 and CDR2 sequences are SQVTM and ANQGSEA. Losses at the gene ends were 4 bases for V and 3 bases for J; bases not matched to a gene: 6. The CDR3 region has the DNA TGCAGCGTTGGATTCCGGGACAGCTACGAGCAGTACTTC. Amino acids: CSVGFRDSYEQYF.

The chain links TRBV29-1 to TRBJ1-2; maybe TRBD1 (6 bases). V was cut by 7 bases and J by 2 bases, with 17 bases left in between. CDR3 length: 14 residues. Germline loops: CDR1 SQVTM, CDR2 ANQGSEA. The CDR3, as DNA: TGCAGCGCTGGGGGGATGGGGGCCAACTATGGCTACACCTTC. Amino acids: CSAGGMGANYGYTF. Together with reference TRBV29-1 and TRBJ1-2, the CDR3 gives the full variable domain: SAVISQKPSRDICQRGTSLTIQCQVDSQVTMMFWYRQQPGQSLTLIATANQGSEATYESGFVIDKFPISRPNLTFSTLTVSNMSPEDSSIYLCSAGGMGANYGYTFGSGTRLTVV.

This clone occurred a few times. The chain is built from TRBV10-1 and TRBJ2-3; no reliable D call. CDR1 WNHNN and CDR2 SYGVQD come from the germline V gene (reference sequence). There are 13 residues in the CDR3. Trimming took 3 bases from V and 1 from J, leaving 5 bases between them. CDR3 sequence: CASSDHRTDTQYF. The CDR3 DNA follows: TGCGCCAGCAGTGACCACCGCACAGATACGCAGTATTTT.

The V gene is TRBV30, the J gene TRBJ1-2; D perhaps matches TRBD1 (6 bases). Trimming removed 0 bases from V and 4 bases from J, with 12 bases in between. Germline V gene data show CDR1 as GTSNPN and CDR2 as SVGIG (reference sequence). CDR3 length: 14 amino acids. The chain's CDR3 is CAWSVGGTGYGYTF. The CDR3 nucleotides are TGTGCCTGGAGTGTAGGGGGGACCGGCTATGGCTACACCTTC.

This clone was found a few times. This chain uses TRBV19 with TRBJ2-1; TRBD2 aligns across 7 bases. The CDR3 runs to 15 residues. Trimming removed 5 bases from V and 4 bases from J; junction bases left unmatched: 8. Germline CDR1 is LNHDA and CDR2 is SQIVND (reference sequence). For the CDR3, the DNA is TGTGCCAGTAGTCCGTCGGGACTACAGTACAATGAGCAGTTCTTC. Translation gives CASSPSGLQYNEQFF.

This clone was counted a single time. This CDR3 is CASSYSKTGRSYEQYF. The CDR3 region has the DNA TGTGCCAGCAGTTACTCTAAGACGGGACGGAGCTACGAGCAGTACTTC. This sequence joins TRBV6-5 and TRBJ2-7; D may be TRBD1 or TRBD2 (5 bases each). This CDR3 is 16 amino acids long. V lost 0 bases and J 3 bases, leaving 15 bases between the germline ends. Per germline, CDR1 MNHEY and CDR2 SVGAGI.

The V call is TRBV18, the J call TRBJ1-4; D is unclear. The germline V gene has CDR1 KGHSH and CDR2 LQKENI. The length of the CDR3 is 13 residues. V lost 4 bases, J lost 7 bases, and 10 bases lay in between. The CDR3 DNA reads TGTGCCAGCTCACAGGCCGGGGTTGAAAAACTGTTTTTT. Its translation: CASSQAGVEKLFF.

This clone showed up just a few times. The V and J genes are TRBV19 and TRBJ1-5, with 8 nucleotides matching TRBD1. There are 17 residues in the CDR3. V lost 1 base to trimming and J lost 4 bases; unmatched junction nucleotides: 9. Germline assignment: CDR1 LNHDA and CDR2 SQIVND (reference sequence). The CDR3 bases are TGTGCCAGTAGTATAGCCGGGACAGGCAATCTTAATCAGCCCCAGCATTTT. This translates into CASSIAGTGNLNQPQHF.

CDR3 region: CASSWTGGTDTQYF. CDR3 DNA: TGCGCCAGCAGCTGGACGGGGGGCACAGATACGCAGTATTTT. The J gene is TRBJ2-3, the V gene TRBV5-1; the D gene is possibly TRBD2 (6 bases). The CDR3 length is 14 residues. V was shortened by 3 bases and J by 1 base, with 9 bases between the two germline ends. Germline V gene data show CDR1 as SGHRS and CDR2 as YFSETQ.

The chain couples TRBV6-5 to TRBJ2-1; the match to TRBD2 covers 8 bases. The CDR3 length is 15 residues. Trimming took 6 bases from V and 3 from J; bases not matched to a gene: 7. Germline CDR1 and CDR2: MNHEY and SVGAGI. The CDR3 DNA follows: TGTGCCAGCAGCTTCATAGCGGGGAGCTACAATGAGCAGTTCTTC. This gives the protein CASSFIAGSYNEQFF.

The chain recombines TRBV5-4 with TRBJ1-1; D is possibly TRBD1 (6 bases). This CDR3 comprises 16 residues. V lost 4 bases and J lost 5, with 21 bases in between. Germline-derived CDR1 and CDR2 are SGHNT and YYREEE (reference sequence). The DNA for the CDR3 is TGTGCCAGCAGCCCGAGGTCGGGGGCGAATCCGACTGAAGCTTTCTTT. Translated: CASSPRSGANPTEAFF.

This clone was counted between two and nine times. The J gene is TRBJ2-3, the V gene TRBV6-4; TRBD2 agrees at 7 bases. J lost 1 base, V lost 2 bases, and 0 bases had no gene match. There are 14 residues in the CDR3. The germline V gene encodes CDR1 MRHNA and CDR2 SNTAGT. CDR3 nucleotides: TGTGCCAGCAGTGACCGGGGGGGCACAGATACGCAGTATTTT. Its translation: CASSDRGGTDTQYF.

The CDR3 DNA is TGCAGCGTTGAAGATCGTGGGGGAGACGTTCACACCTTC. This sequence encodes CSVEDRGGDVHTF. The J gene is TRBJ1-2, the V gene TRBV29-1; possible D gene TRBD1, 5 bases. The CDR3 runs to 13 residues. The V end lost 0 bases, the J end lost 12 bases, and 17 bases lay between the germline ends. The germline V gene encodes CDR1 SQVTM and CDR2 ANQGSEA.

This chain links TRBV5-1 with TRBJ2-7, with TRBD1 identical over 7 bases. V lost 0 bases to trimming and J lost 1 base; unmatched junction nucleotides: 1. This CDR3 is built from 14 residues. Germline V lookup: CDR1 SGHRS, CDR2 YFSETQ. DNA for the CDR3: TGCGCCAGCAGCTTGGAGGGACAGTCCTACGAGCAGTACTTC. This gives the protein CASSLEGQSYEQYF.

V gene TRBV3-1 (or the pseudogene TRBV3-2) combines with J gene TRBJ2-5; 7 positions match TRBD2. The J segment lost 2 bases and the V segment lost 1 base, leaving 7 bases of the junction unmatched. Germline loops: CDR1 LGHDT, CDR2 YNNKEL (reference sequence). The CDR3 sequence is 16 residues long. The CDR3 nucleotides read TGTGCCAGCAGCCAAGTTAGACTAGCCTCACAAGAGACCCAGTACTTC. Its protein is CASSQVRLASQETQYF.

The chain carries TRBV7-9 and TRBJ2-1; 7 bases are a match to TRBD1. The CDR3 is made up of 14 amino acids. Germline V CDR1 and CDR2: SEHNR, FQNEAQ (reference sequence). V trimming: 4 bases; J trimming: 16 bases; junction bases outside the gene matches: 16. CDR3 DNA: TGTGCCAGCAGCTCCGGGACAGCTTCCCACCGTGACTTCTTC. It yields the protein CASSSGTASHRDFF.

The rearrangement links TRBV11-2 to TRBJ2-7; 12 nucleotides agree with TRBD1. V dropped 3 bases and J dropped 6; count of bases not matched to a gene: 3. The CDR3 totals 14 residues. Germline V CDR1 and CDR2: SGHAT, FQNNGV. The DNA for the CDR3 is TGTGCCAGCAGCTTGGGACAGGGGGCAGGCGAGCAGTACTTC. Residues: CASSLGQGAGEQYF.

This clone has more than one count but fewer than ten. The chain employs TRBV7-5 and TRBJ1-5; the D call TRBD1 from the table was never checked on the DNA. TRBV7-5 is tagged as a pseudogene. The CDR3 runs to 15 residues. The CDR3 nucleotides are TGTGCCAGAAGCAGGGACAGTTATAGCAATCAGCCCCAGCATTTT. This encodes CARSRDSYSNQPQHF.

The rearrangement links TRBV1 to TRBJ2-3; TRBD1 is the table's D call, not checked against the DNA. TRBV1 is flagged as a pseudogene. The CDR3 loop spans 14 amino acids. In DNA, the CDR3 is TGCACCAGCAGCCGGGACAGGCTCACAGATACGCAGTATTTT. This codes for CTSSRDRLTDTQYF.

This rearrangement joins TRBV29-1 to TRBJ1-1, with TRBD1 identical over 9 bases. CDR1 is SQVTM and CDR2 is ANQGSEA in the germline V gene. The junction had 13 bases not matched to a gene; V was cut back by 6 bases and J by 5 bases. The CDR3 has 15 residues. CDR3 bases: TGCAGCGTAGGTAGTAACAGGGGGCCGGGGACTGAAGCTTTCTTT. This encodes CSVGSNRGPGTEAFF.

J is TRBJ2-2 and V is TRBV29-1, with 8 nucleotides matching TRBD1. The CDR3 runs 15 residues. Trimming cost V 7 bases and J 4 bases; bases outside gene matches: 11. Germline loops: CDR1 SQVTM, CDR2 ANQGSEA. The DNA of the CDR3 is TGCAGCGCCGCCTCAGGGGGCCTGAGCACCGGGGAGCTGTTTTTT. As protein: CSAASGGLSTGELFF.